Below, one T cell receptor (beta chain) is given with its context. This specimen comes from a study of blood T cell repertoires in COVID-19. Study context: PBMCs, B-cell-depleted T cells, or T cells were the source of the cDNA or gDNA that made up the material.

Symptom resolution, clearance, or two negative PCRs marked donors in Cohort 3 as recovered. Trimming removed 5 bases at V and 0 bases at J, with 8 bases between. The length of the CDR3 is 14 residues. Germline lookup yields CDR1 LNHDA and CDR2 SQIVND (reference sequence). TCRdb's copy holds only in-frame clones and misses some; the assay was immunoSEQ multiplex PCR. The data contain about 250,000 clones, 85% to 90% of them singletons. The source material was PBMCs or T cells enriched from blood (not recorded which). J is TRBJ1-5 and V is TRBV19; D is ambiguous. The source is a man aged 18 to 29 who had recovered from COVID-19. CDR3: CASSLADSNQPQHF. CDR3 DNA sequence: TGTGCCAGTAGTTTGGCGGATAGCAATCAGCCCCAGCATTTT.